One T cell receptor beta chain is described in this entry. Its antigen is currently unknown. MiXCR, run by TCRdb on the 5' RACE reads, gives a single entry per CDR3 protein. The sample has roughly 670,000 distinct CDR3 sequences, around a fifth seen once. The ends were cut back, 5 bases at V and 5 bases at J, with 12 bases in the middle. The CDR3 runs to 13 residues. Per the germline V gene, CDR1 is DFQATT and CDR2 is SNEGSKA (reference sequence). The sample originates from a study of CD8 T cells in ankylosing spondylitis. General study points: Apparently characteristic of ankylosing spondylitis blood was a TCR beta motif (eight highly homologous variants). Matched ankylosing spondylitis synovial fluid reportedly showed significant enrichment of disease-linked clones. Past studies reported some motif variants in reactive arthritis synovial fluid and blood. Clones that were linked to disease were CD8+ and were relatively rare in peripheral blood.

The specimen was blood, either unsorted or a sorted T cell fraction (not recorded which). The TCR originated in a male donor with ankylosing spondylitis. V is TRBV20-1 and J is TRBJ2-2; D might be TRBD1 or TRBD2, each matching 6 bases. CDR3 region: CSAPGARTGELFF. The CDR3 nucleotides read TGCAGTGCTCCGGGGGCTCGGACCGGGGAGCTGTTTTTT.